Listed here is a single T cell receptor beta chain. The repertoire was sequenced with immunoSEQ multiplex PCR; TCRdb's copy has only in-frame clones and lacks some. The sample has about 100,000 clones; about 91% are singletons. This sample is drawn from a study of T cell changes during pregnancy in multiple sclerosis. The source is a female donor with multiple sclerosis, enrolled in a pregnancy study. The specimen was peripheral blood, collected in the second trimester of pregnancy.

The CDR3 DNA follows: TGTGCCAGCAGCATCCCGACTAGCGGGAACCCGAGCTCCTACGAGCAGTACTTC. Its protein product is CASSIPTSGNPSSYEQYF. V and J are TRBV28 and TRBJ2-7; 11 nucleotides align to TRBD2. The CDR3 is made up of 18 amino acids. Unmatched junction bases numbered 13, after V lost 6 bases and J lost 0 bases. Germline V gene data show CDR1 as MDHEN and CDR2 as SYDVKM.